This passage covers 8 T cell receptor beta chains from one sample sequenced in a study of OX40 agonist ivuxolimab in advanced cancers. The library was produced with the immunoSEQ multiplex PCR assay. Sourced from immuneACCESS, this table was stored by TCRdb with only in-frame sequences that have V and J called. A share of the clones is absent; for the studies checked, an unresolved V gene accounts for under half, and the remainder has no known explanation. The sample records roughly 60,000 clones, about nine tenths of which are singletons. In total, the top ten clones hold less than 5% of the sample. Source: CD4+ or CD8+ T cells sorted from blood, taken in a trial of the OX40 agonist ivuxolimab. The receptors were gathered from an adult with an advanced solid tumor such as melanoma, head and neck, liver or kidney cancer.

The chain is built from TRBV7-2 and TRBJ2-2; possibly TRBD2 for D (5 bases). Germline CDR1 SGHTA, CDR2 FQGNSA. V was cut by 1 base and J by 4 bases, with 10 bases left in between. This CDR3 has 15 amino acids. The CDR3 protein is CASSLGLASTGELFF. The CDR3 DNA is TGTGCCAGCAGCTTAGGGCTAGCTAGCACCGGGGAGCTGTTTTTT.

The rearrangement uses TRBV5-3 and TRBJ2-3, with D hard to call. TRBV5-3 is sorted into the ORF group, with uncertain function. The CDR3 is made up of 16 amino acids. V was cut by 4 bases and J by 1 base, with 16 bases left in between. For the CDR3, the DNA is TGTGCCAGAAGCCATCTCAGTAAGTGCGGCACAGATACGCAGTATTTT. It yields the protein CARSHLSKCGTDTQYF.

CDR3 in amino acids: CASSTVTGDYEQYF. Written as DNA, the CDR3 is TGTGCCAGTTCTACAGTGACAGGGGACTACGAGCAGTACTTC. The chain links TRBV19 to TRBJ2-7; TRBD1 aligns across 8 bases. Germline lookup yields CDR1 LNHDA and CDR2 SQIVND (reference sequence). CDR3 length equals 14 residues. V lost 8 bases, J lost 3 bases, and 9 bases stayed unmatched. The variable domain in full, with the rest retrieved from reference TRBV19 and TRBJ2-7, is DGGITQSPKYLFRKEGQNVTLSCEQNLNHDAMYWYRQDPGQGLRLIYYSQIVNDFQKGDIAEGYSVSREKKESFPLTVTSAQKNPTAFYLCASSTVTGDYEQYFGPGTRLTVT.

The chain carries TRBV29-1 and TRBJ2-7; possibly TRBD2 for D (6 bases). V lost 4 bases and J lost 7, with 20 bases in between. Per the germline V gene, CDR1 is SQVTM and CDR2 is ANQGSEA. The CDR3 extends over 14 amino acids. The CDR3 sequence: CSVVGGEEVREQYF. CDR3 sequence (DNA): TGCAGCGTTGTCGGGGGAGAGGAGGTTCGGGAGCAGTACTTC.

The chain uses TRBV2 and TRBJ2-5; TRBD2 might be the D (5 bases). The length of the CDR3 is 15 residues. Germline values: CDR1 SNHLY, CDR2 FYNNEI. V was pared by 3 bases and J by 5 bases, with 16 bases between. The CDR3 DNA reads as TGTGCCAGCAGTGACCGTGTCCTGGGAGTGGAGACCCAGTACTTC. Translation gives CASSDRVLGVETQYF.

The CDR3 is CASSEPGTSVYNEQFF. DNA of the CDR3: TGCGCCAGCAGTGAGCCCGGGACTAGCGTCTACAATGAGCAGTTCTTC. The gene calls are TRBV10-2 and TRBJ2-1; 10 nucleotides line up with TRBD2. Germline V CDR1 and CDR2: WSHSY, SAAADI. The CDR3 is 16 amino acids. J gave up 3 bases and V 2 bases, and 4 bases lay outside the gene matches.

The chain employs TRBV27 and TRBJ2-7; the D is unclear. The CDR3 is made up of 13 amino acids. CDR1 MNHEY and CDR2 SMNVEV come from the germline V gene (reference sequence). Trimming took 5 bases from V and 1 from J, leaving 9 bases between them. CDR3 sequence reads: CASSPRASYEQYF. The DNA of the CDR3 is TGTGCCAGCAGTCCCCGGGCGTCCTACGAGCAGTACTTC.

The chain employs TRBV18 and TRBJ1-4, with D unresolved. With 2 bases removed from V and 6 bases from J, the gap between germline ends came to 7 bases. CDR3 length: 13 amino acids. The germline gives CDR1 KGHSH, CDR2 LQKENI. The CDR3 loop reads CASSPGLDEKLFF. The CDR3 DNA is TGTGCCAGCTCACCAGGGTTAGATGAAAAACTGTTTTTT.